Below, 20 T cell receptor beta chains from the same sample are listed, as sequenced in a study of cytomegalovirus exposure and HLA in healthy donors. Use of 60 Vbeta and 13 Jbeta primers characterized the PCR. Profiling relied on immunoSEQ multiplex PCR, and the TCRdb table lists in-frame clones only, not all of them. The sample lists around 220,000 clones, over 65% occurring once. The sample comprised PBMCs. All receptors come from a man between 35 and 55 years old in good health and CMV-seronegative.

The genes are TRBV7-3 and TRBJ2-2, with unresolved D. Trimming stripped 5 bases from V and 0 bases from J, with 4 bases between. The CDR3 is made up of 13 amino acids. Germline V CDR1 and CDR2: SGHTA, FQGTGA. CDR3 sequence: CASSPTNTGELFF. In DNA form, the CDR3 reads TGTGCCAGCAGCCCAACGAACACCGGGGAGCTGTTTTTT.

The J gene is TRBJ1-1, the V gene TRBV19; 9 bases agree with TRBD1. The CDR3 runs 15 residues. The trim removed 5 bases at V and 1 base at J, leaving 5 bases unmatched. The germline V gene has CDR1 LNHDA and CDR2 SQIVND (reference sequence). Here the CDR3 reads CASSFQTGGNTEAFF. For the CDR3, the DNA is TGTGCCAGTAGTTTCCAGACAGGGGGGAACACTGAAGCTTTCTTT.

The chain combines TRBV28 with TRBJ2-7, with D possibly being TRBD2 (7 bases). Germline CDR1 reads MDHEN; CDR2 reads SYDVKM. The CDR3 loop spans 14 amino acids. With 7 bases removed from V and 3 bases from J, the gap between germline ends came to 16 bases. Written as DNA, the CDR3 is TGTGCCAGCACTCTAAGGGGGAGGGGCTACGAGCAGTACTTC. This encodes CASTLRGRGYEQYF.

The chain couples TRBV2 to TRBJ2-7, with no clear D. Germline V gene sequence: CDR1 SNHLY, CDR2 FYNNEI. This CDR3 is built from 12 residues. The ends were cut back, 6 bases at V and 6 bases at J, with 12 bases in the middle. As DNA, the CDR3 is TGTGCCAGCAGGGGCGACGATGGCGAGCAGTACTTC. This gives the protein CASRGDDGEQYF.

This chain links TRBV19 with TRBJ1-5, with 11 positions matching TRBD1. Germline CDR1 LNHDA, CDR2 SQIVND (reference sequence). With 9 bases clipped from V and 0 bases from J, the junction kept 7 bases outside the gene matches. The CDR3 is 16 amino acids. The CDR3 DNA sequence: TGTGCCAGCCAGGACAGGGGGCAGAGTAGCAATCAGCCCCAGCATTTT. Translated: CASQDRGQSSNQPQHF.

This clone was picked up one time. The chain uses TRBV10-3 and TRBJ2-5; a possible D gene is TRBD1 (5 bases). V was clipped by 2 bases and J by 1 base, with 20 bases between them. Looked up from germline, CDR1 is ENHRY and CDR2 is SYGVKD. The CDR3 covers 18 residues. The CDR3 spells CAISEAGGASFGQETQYF. CDR3 bases: TGTGCCATCAGTGAGGCCGGTGGGGCATCCTTCGGCCAAGAGACCCAGTACTTC.

This clone was observed a handful of times. The chain is built from TRBV13 and TRBJ2-3; the match to TRBD2 covers 11 bases. The CDR3 extends over 17 amino acids. V lost 4 bases and J lost 2; bases outside the gene matches: 8. Per the germline V gene, CDR1 is PRHDT and CDR2 is FYEKMQ (reference sequence). The DNA for the CDR3 is TGTGCCAGCAGCTCGCAAAAGGGACTAGCGGACACAGATACGCAGTATTTT. It is translated as CASSSQKGLADTDTQYF.

J is TRBJ2-3 and V is TRBV5-1, with 8 bases matching TRBD2. The CDR3 totals 16 residues. The ends lost 0 bases at V and 4 bases at J; junction bases unmatched: 7. From germline, CDR1 is SGHRS and CDR2 YFSETQ. The CDR3, as DNA: TGCGCCAGCAGCTTGGTGGCCGGGGGGGCCGCAGATACGCAGTATTTT. Residues: CASSLVAGGAADTQYF. Combining the CDR3 with reference TRBV5-1 and TRBJ2-3 gives the whole variable domain KAGVTQTPRYLIKTRGQQVTLSCSPISGHRSVSWYQQTPGQGLQFLFEYFSETQRNKGNFPGRFSGRQFSNSRSEMNVSTLELGDSALYLCASSLVAGGAADTQYFGPGTRLTVL.

The chain is built from TRBV18 and TRBJ1-2; tentatively, D is TRBD1 (6 bases). Per the germline V gene, CDR1 is KGHSH and CDR2 is LQKENI. Trimming removed 3 bases at V and 8 bases at J, with 19 bases between. The length of the CDR3 is 15 residues. CDR3 nucleotide sequence: TGTGCCAGCTCACCCCCTTTGCGGGGGGCTCAGGGCTACACCTTC. Encoded protein: CASSPPLRGAQGYTF.

This chain connects TRBV18 to TRBJ2-7; TRBD1 is a possible D gene (6 bases). The CDR3 length is 15 residues. The ends were cut back, 2 bases at V and 0 bases at J, with 11 bases in the middle. From germline, CDR1 is KGHSH and CDR2 LQKENI. The CDR3 reads CASSPEDRSSYEQYF. DNA for the CDR3: TGTGCCAGCTCACCAGAAGACAGGAGCTCCTACGAGCAGTACTTC.

This rearrangement joins TRBV28 to TRBJ2-7, with 8 nucleotides matching TRBD1. The trim removed 2 bases at V and 2 bases at J, leaving 5 bases unmatched. Germline values: CDR1 MDHEN, CDR2 SYDVKM. This CDR3 is built from 15 residues. The CDR3 loop is CASSLEGTGAYEQYF. DNA for the CDR3: TGTGCCAGCAGTTTAGAGGGGACAGGAGCCTACGAGCAGTACTTC.

The chain uses TRBV15 and TRBJ2-1, with 11 bases fitting TRBD2. The CDR3 is 20 residues long. The V gene's germline CDR1 is LNHNV and CDR2 YYDKDF (reference sequence). The V segment lost 3 bases and the J segment 2 bases; nucleotides outside the gene matches: 15. The CDR3, as DNA: TGTGCCACCAGCAGTCTCCCGGAAGGGTTAGCGGGAGGGCCCTACAATGAGCAGTTCTTC. Protein product: CATSSLPEGLAGGPYNEQFF.

The J gene is TRBJ1-1, the V gene TRBV7-2; D is unclear. From germline, CDR1 is SGHTA and CDR2 FQGNSA. V was shortened by 5 bases and J by 1 base, with 8 bases between the two germline ends. This CDR3 is built from 13 residues. CDR3 sequence: CASSPPGNTEAFF. CDR3 DNA: TGTGCCAGCAGCCCCCCAGGGAACACTGAAGCTTTCTTT.

V and J are TRBV27 and TRBJ1-4; 9 nucleotides agree with TRBD1. CDR3 length: 14 residues. J was trimmed by 8 bases and V by 4 bases; bases with no gene match: 5. In germline, CDR1 is MNHEY, CDR2 SMNVEV (reference sequence). The CDR3 loop is CASSSQGAGEKLFF. DNA for the CDR3: TGTGCCAGCAGTTCACAGGGGGCTGGAGAAAAACTGTTTTTT.

This clone was detected only a few times. The same CDR3 can be traced to other DNA sequences in this sample. The chain employs TRBV7-9 and TRBJ2-7; D is uncertain. Trimming took off 1 base at V and 1 base at J, with 8 bases between the two ends. The CDR3 runs 14 residues. Germline V gene sequence: CDR1 SEHNR, CDR2 FQNEAQ (reference sequence). CDR3 DNA sequence: TGTGCCAGCAGCTTAGGTACGGTTTCCTACGAGCAGTACTTC. This translates into CASSLGTVSYEQYF.

V gene TRBV11-2 combines with J gene TRBJ2-2; a weak D match, TRBD2 (5 bases). V was cut by 3 bases and J by 9 bases, with 11 bases left in between. Looked up from germline, CDR1 is SGHAT and CDR2 is FQNNGV. The CDR3 is 13 residues long. The CDR3 region is CASSLTNIRELFF. The CDR3 region has the DNA TGTGCCAGCAGCTTGACTAATATAAGGGAGCTGTTTTTT.

This clone appeared a single time. The chain couples TRBV6-5 to TRBJ2-7; tentatively, D is TRBD2 (6 bases). The germline V gene encodes CDR1 MNHEY and CDR2 SVGAGI. This CDR3 comprises 15 residues. Trimming stripped 5 bases from V and 0 bases from J, with 14 bases between. Here the CDR3 DNA reads TGTGCCAGCAGTCAATCTCCGGGACTCTCCTACGAGCAGTACTTC. Protein sequence: CASSQSPGLSYEQYF.

The chain recombines TRBV6-1 with TRBJ2-1, with 9 bases lining up with TRBD2. The CDR3 sequence is 15 residues long. V lost 6 bases and J lost 3; bases outside the gene matches: 6. Germline CDR1 is MNHNS and CDR2 is SASEGT. This chain's CDR3 is CASSPSGGFYNEQFF. CDR3 bases: TGTGCCAGCAGCCCAAGCGGGGGGTTCTACAATGAGCAGTTCTTC.

The rearrangement uses TRBV7-9 and TRBJ2-7; D might be TRBD2 (6 bases). The CDR3 is 14 amino acids. Trimming removed 3 bases at V and 2 bases at J, with 11 bases between. In germline, CDR1 is SEHNR, CDR2 FQNEAQ (reference sequence). CDR3 bases: TGTGCCAGCAGCTTTAGGAGGGAACCCTACGAGCAGTACTTC. Translating it yields CASSFRREPYEQYF.

V usage is TRBV28 and J usage is TRBJ1-1; a possible D gene is TRBD1 (6 bases). The length of the CDR3 is 15 residues. V lost 1 base and J lost 5, with 14 bases in between. The germline V gene encodes CDR1 MDHEN and CDR2 SYDVKM. As DNA, the CDR3 is TGTGCCAGCAGTTTATCATGGGGGCCGGGGACTGAAGCTTTCTTT. Protein product: CASSLSWGPGTEAFF.